The sequence of this T cell receptor beta chain was determined in a study of T cell repertoires in cytomegalovirus infection. The CDR3 is made up of 15 amino acids. The germline V and J ends were trimmed by 1 base and 1 base, with 10 bases remaining between them. Germline values: CDR1 SGHTA, CDR2 FQGNSA. TCRdb re-derived calls from the reads in MiXCR, one entry per CDR3 protein. The sample includes 550,000 to 850,000 distinct CDR3 sequences, roughly 36% of them seen just once. This clonotype was seen ten or more times. No antigen is known for it. Sequencing was performed on cultured PBMCs, taken from culture after CMV antigen stimulation. The chain links TRBV7-2 to TRBJ1-1; D call uncertain. This TCR was sampled from a human donor in good health (CMV status not recorded). Some clones in this sample may be carry-over from other donors' samples. CDR3 sequence (DNA): TGTGCCAGCAGCTTAGGGCCCGTCCCGAACACTGAAGCTTTCTTT. It codes for CASSLGPVPNTEAFF.